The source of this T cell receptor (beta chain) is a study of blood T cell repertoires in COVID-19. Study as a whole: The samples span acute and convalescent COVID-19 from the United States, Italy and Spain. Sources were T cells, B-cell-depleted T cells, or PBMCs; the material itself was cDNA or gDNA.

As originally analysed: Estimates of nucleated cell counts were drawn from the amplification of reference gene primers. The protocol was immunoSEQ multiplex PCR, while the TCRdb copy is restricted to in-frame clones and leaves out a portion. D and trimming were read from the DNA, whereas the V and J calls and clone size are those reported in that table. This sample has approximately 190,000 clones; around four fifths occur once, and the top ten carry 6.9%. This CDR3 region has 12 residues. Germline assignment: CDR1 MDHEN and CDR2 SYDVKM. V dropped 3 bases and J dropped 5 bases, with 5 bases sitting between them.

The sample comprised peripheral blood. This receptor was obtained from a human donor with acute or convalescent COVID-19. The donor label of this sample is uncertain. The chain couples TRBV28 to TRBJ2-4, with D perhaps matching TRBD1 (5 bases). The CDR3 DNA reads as TGTGCCAGCAGTTTGACAGAAAACATTCAGTACTTC. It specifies CASSLTENIQYF.